This entry lists 21 T cell receptor beta chains sequenced from one sample in a study of T cells in women clearing cervical HPV infection. The assay was immunoSEQ multiplex PCR, and TCRdb's table has in-frame clones only and misses some. Here the sample table reports tens of thousands of clones. The sequenced material came from blood buffy coat. All receptors derive from a woman between 18 and 75 years old with a cervical HPV16 infection that either progressed to CIN3+ or cleared (not recorded which).

About this clone itself: Read coverage stops 3 residues before the CDR3 terminus; the germline J gene supplies the remainder. The chain joins TRBV11-3 to TRBJ2-3, with D possibly being TRBD1 (5 bases). This CDR3 region has 15 residues. Germline V gene data show CDR1 as SGHNT and CDR2 as YENEEA. With 5 bases removed from V and 1 base from J, the gap between germline ends came to 13 bases. The CDR3 sequence: CASSDTGTRTDTQYF. CDR3 DNA, as far as it was read: TGTGCCAGCAGCGACACAGGAACTCGCACAGATACG.

A remark on this clone: From the germline J gene comes the end of the CDR3, since the read stops 3 residues before it. The rearrangement uses TRBV5-1 and TRBJ1-1; maybe TRBD1 (5 bases). Germline V lookup: CDR1 SGHRS, CDR2 YFSETQ. V dropped 1 base and J dropped 3 bases, with 10 bases sitting between them. The length of the CDR3 is 14 residues. The CDR3 bases that were read are TGCGCCAGCAGCTTGATAGGGGCGGACACTGAA. This encodes CASSLIGADTE. In full, the CDR3 reads CASSLIGADTEAFF. Full variable domain (remainder filled in from reference TRBV5-1 and TRBJ1-1): KAGVTQTPRYLIKTRGQQVTLSCSPISGHRSVSWYQQTPGQGLQFLFEYFSETQRNKGNFPGRFSGRQFSNSRSEMNVSTLELGDSALYLCASSLIGADTEAFFGQGTRLTVV.

About this clone itself: Read coverage stops 3 residues before the CDR3 terminus; the germline J gene supplies the remainder. The V call is TRBV28, the J call TRBJ2-3; 9 bases agree with TRBD1. This CDR3 contains 17 residues. V shed 5 bases and J 2 bases; nucleotides not matched to a gene: 11. Germline V lookup: CDR1 MDHEN, CDR2 SYDVKM. Partial CDR3 DNA: TGTGCCAGCAGTACCGATTTGACAGGGGGTACCACAGATACG. Protein sequence: CASSTDLTGGTTDT. The whole CDR3 sequence reads CASSTDLTGGTTDTQYF.

Worth noting for this clone: From the germline J gene comes the end of the CDR3, since the read stops 3 residues before it. The chain links TRBV20-1 to TRBJ2-3, with 7 bases aligning to TRBD2. V trimming: 0 bases; J trimming: 0 bases; junction bases outside the gene matches: 3. The CDR3 length is 15 residues. Germline V gene sequence: CDR1 DFQATT, CDR2 SNEGSKA (reference sequence). The CDR3 sequence is CSARDPSGSTDTQYF. The covered CDR3 bases are TGCAGTGCTAGAGATCCTAGCGGAAGCACAGATACG.

As to this clone: The sequence runs out 3 residues before the end of the CDR3; the remainder is reconstructed from the germline J gene. The chain links TRBV11-3 to TRBJ2-3; the D is unclear. V was cut by 2 bases and J by 6 bases, with 6 bases left in between. The germline gives CDR1 SGHNT, CDR2 YENEEA. The CDR3 sequence is 12 residues long. The part of the CDR3 DNA that was read is TGTGCCAGCAGCTTATGGCAGGATACG. Its translation is CASSLWQDT. The complete CDR3 reads CASSLWQDTQYF.

A remark on this clone: With the read ending 3 residues before the CDR3 end, the germline J gene is used to fill in that end. This chain links TRBV20-1 with TRBJ2-5; 7 positions match TRBD2. V was pared by 2 bases and J by 5 bases, with 14 bases of the junction left unmatched. CDR3 length equals 16 residues. Looked up from germline, CDR1 is DFQATT and CDR2 is SNEGSKA (reference sequence). The chain's CDR3 is CSARRDRGGGPETQYF. The covered CDR3 bases are TGCAGTGCTAGACGGGATAGGGGCGGGGGACCGGAGACC.

A word on this clone: The read terminates 3 residues before the CDR3 end, so the remaining end is supplied by the germline J gene. The genes are TRBV5-1 and TRBJ2-6, with a weak D call TRBD1 (6 bases). In germline, CDR1 is SGHRS, CDR2 YFSETQ. CDR3 length equals 16 residues. V was trimmed by 0 bases and J by 4 bases, leaving 11 bases between them. The covered CDR3 bases are TGCGCCAGCAGCTTGGGACCCGGACAGGGGGCCAACGTC. This encodes CASSLGPGQGANV. The entire CDR3 reads CASSLGPGQGANVLTF.

As regards this clone: Coverage ceases 3 residues before the CDR3 finishes, and the germline J gene fills in the end. The chain employs TRBV7-2 and TRBJ1-1; possibly TRBD1 for D (6 bases). This CDR3 has 15 residues. The ends were cut back, 4 bases at V and 2 bases at J, with 14 bases in the middle. Germline assignment: CDR1 SGHTA and CDR2 FQGNSA. CDR3 region: CASSYSTGTNTEAFF. The sequenced part of the CDR3 DNA is TGTGCCAGCAGCTACTCAACAGGGACCAACACTGAA.

About this clone: The CDR3 end is not reached by the read, which stops 3 residues before it; the germline J gene fills it in. The V call is TRBV19, the J call TRBJ1-2, with 7 positions matching TRBD1. Germline lookup yields CDR1 LNHDA and CDR2 SQIVND (reference sequence). This CDR3 has 16 amino acids. V lost 5 bases and J lost 1; bases outside the gene matches: 10. Incomplete CDR3 DNA: TGTGCCAGTAGTCCCCTCCGGGGACAGTATAACTATGGC. Encoded protein: CASSPLRGQYNYG. The whole CDR3 sequence reads CASSPLRGQYNYGYTF.

Comments on this clone: The sequenced fragment ends 3 residues before the CDR3 boundary, so the rest is inferred from the germline J gene. V usage is TRBV14 and J usage is TRBJ1-4; unclear D gene. The CDR3 length is 14 residues. CDR1 and CDR2 from the germline V gene are SGHDN and FVKESK. V was clipped by 5 bases and J by 0 bases, with 7 bases between them. This CDR3 is CASSTPATNEKLFF. Partial CDR3 DNA: TGTGCCAGCAGCACCCCAGCAACTAATGAAAAA.

The part of the CDR3 DNA that was read is TGTGCCAGCAGCTCGGACAGGGACCAGCCC. Translating it yields CASSSDRDQP. The whole CDR3 protein reads CASSSDRDQPQHF. V and J are TRBV7-2 and TRBJ1-5; TRBD1 agrees at 8 bases. The sequenced fragment ends 3 residues before the CDR3 boundary, so the rest is inferred from the germline J gene. J gave up 7 bases and V 4 bases, and 3 bases lay outside the gene matches. Germline V gene lookup returns CDR1 SGHTA and CDR2 FQGNSA. The CDR3 extends over 13 amino acids.

Notes on this clone: The observed sequence ends 3 residues before the CDR3 terminus, with the missing tail filled in from the germline J gene. The chain couples TRBV19 to TRBJ1-2; perhaps TRBD1 as D (5 bases). Trimming stripped 0 bases from V and 4 bases from J, with 9 bases between. The germline V gene has CDR1 LNHDA and CDR2 SQIVND (reference sequence). CDR3 length equals 14 residues. The part of the CDR3 DNA that was read is TGTGCCAGTAGTATAGATCAGGGCTCCTATGGC. Translation gives CASSIDQGSYG. The complete CDR3 protein is CASSIDQGSYGYTF.

As regards this clone: Sequencing ends 3 residues short of the CDR3 end; the germline J gene provides the rest. The V call is TRBV5-1, the J call TRBJ2-4, with D possibly being TRBD1 (5 bases). Germline loops: CDR1 SGHRS, CDR2 YFSETQ. The CDR3 runs 14 residues. This chain's CDR3 is CASSSGAGMTTQYF. CDR3 bases read: TGCGCCAGCAGCTCCGGCGCAGGGATGACGACT.

Comment on this clone: The CDR3 is cut off 3 residues early in the read; its end comes from the germline J gene. The chain joins TRBV20-1 to TRBJ1-2, with 10 bases aligning to TRBD1. This CDR3 comprises 16 residues. With 1 base clipped from V and 0 bases from J, the junction kept 5 bases outside the gene matches. Per the germline V gene, CDR1 is DFQATT and CDR2 is SNEGSKA (reference sequence). The sequenced part of the CDR3 DNA is TGCAGTGCTAGAGGACAGGGGGCGATAGCTAACTATGGC. It is translated as CSARGQGAIANYG. The CDR3 reads in full as CSARGQGAIANYGYTF.

Regarding this clone: A junction boundary mismatches the germline segment, possibly from a read error. The read ends 3 residues before the CDR3 terminus; that terminus is restored from the germline J gene. V gene TRBV7-6 combines with J gene TRBJ2-7; 7 nucleotides line up with TRBD1. The CDR3 is 15 residues long. Germline V gene sequence: CDR1 SGHVS, CDR2 FNYEAQ. Partial CDR3 DNA: TGTGCCAGCAGCTTGTCCAACAGGGGTTCCTCCGAG. Translating it yields CASSLSNRGSSE. The entire CDR3 is CASSLSNRGSSEQYF.

Comments on this clone: The missing CDR3 end, 3 residues past where the read stops, is filled in from the germline J gene. The rearrangement uses TRBV6-4 and TRBJ1-4, with TRBD1 as a possible D gene (6 bases). Germline assignment: CDR1 MRHNA and CDR2 SNTAGT. This CDR3 contains 15 residues. The CDR3: CASSDLQGPNSPLFF. CDR3 DNA, as far as it was read: TGTGCCAGCAGTGATTTACAGGGCCCTAATTCACCA.

On this clone itself: The read is 3 residues too short to cover the CDR3 end, so that end is filled in from the germline J gene. The rearrangement joins TRBV6-2 or TRBV6-3 to TRBJ2-3; D possibly corresponds to TRBD1 (6 bases). V lost 3 bases and J lost 2, with 12 bases in between. The CDR3 is made up of 15 amino acids. Germline V CDR1 and CDR2: MNHEY, SVGEGT. The part of the CDR3 DNA that was read is TGTGCCAGCAGTTATCTTACAGGGTCCACAGATACG. Amino acid sequence: CASSYLTGSTDT. The whole CDR3 reads CASSYLTGSTDTQYF.

Details on this clone: From the germline J gene comes the end of the CDR3, since the read stops 3 residues before it. The V gene is TRBV2, the J gene TRBJ1-5, with 7 bases that match TRBD1. The CDR3 is made up of 15 amino acids. CDR1 is SNHLY, CDR2 FYNNEI, per germline. Losses at the gene ends were 2 bases for V and 6 bases for J; bases not matched to a gene: 7. The sequenced CDR3 bases are TGTGCCAGCAGTGAACTACGACAGGGCACTCAGCCC. This translates into CASSELRQGTQP. The CDR3 in its entirety is CASSELRQGTQPQHF.

In regard to this clone: The sequence runs out 3 residues before the end of the CDR3; the remainder is reconstructed from the germline J gene. V and J are TRBV7-2 and TRBJ2-5, with a tentative D call TRBD2 (6 bases). This CDR3 is 12 amino acids long. The germline CDR1 and CDR2 sequences are SGHTA and FQGNSA. The V end was cut by 8 bases, the J end by 1 base, with 8 bases between. The sequenced part of the CDR3 DNA is TGTGCCAGCGGGCGGGGCCAAGAGACC. Translating it yields CASGRGQET. The full CDR3 sequence reads CASGRGQETQYF.

A note on this clone: Germline is not matched at one junction end, which may reflect a read error. Read data end 3 residues before the CDR3 end; the end is taken from the germline J gene. The chain links TRBV30 to TRBJ2-1; D not resolved. The CDR3 consists of 13 residues. CDR1 is GTSNPN and CDR2 is SVGIG in the germline V gene (reference sequence). The sequenced CDR3 bases are TGTTCCTGGAGTCTCCTCGCCTACAATGAG. It codes for CSWSLLAYNE. The entire CDR3 protein reads CSWSLLAYNEQFF.

For this clone: The sequenced fragment ends 3 residues before the CDR3 boundary, so the rest is inferred from the germline J gene. The chain carries TRBV7-2 and TRBJ1-2, with D unclear. CDR3 size: 15 residues. Trimming left V 5 bases short and J 3 bases short, with 16 bases between. Germline CDR1 and CDR2: SGHTA and FQGNSA. CDR3 DNA, as far as it was read: TGTGCCAGCAGCCAAACCGGTTCCTCGGACTATGGC. Translation gives CASSQTGSSDYG. The entire CDR3 protein is CASSQTGSSDYGYTF.